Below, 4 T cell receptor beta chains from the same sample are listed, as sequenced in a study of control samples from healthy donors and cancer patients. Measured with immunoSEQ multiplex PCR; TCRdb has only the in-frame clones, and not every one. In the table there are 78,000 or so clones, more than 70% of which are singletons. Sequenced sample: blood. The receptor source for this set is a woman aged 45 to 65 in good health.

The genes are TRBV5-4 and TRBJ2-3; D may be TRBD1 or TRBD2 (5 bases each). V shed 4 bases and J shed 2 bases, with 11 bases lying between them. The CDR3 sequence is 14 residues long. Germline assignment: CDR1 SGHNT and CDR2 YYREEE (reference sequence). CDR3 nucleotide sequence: TGTGCCAGCAGCCCGGGGACCCTCACAGATACGCAGTATTTT. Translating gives CASSPGTLTDTQYF. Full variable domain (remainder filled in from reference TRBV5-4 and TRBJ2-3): ETGVTQSPTHLIKTRGQQVTLRCSSQSGHNTVSWYQQALGQGPQFIFQYYREEENGRGNFPPRFSGLQFPNYSSELNVNALELDDSALYLCASSPGTLTDTQYFGPGTRLTVL.

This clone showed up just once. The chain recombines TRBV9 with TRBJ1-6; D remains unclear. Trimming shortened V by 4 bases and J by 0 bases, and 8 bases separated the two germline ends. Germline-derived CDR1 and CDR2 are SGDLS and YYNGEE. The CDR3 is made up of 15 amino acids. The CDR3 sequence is CASSPGSSYNSPLHF. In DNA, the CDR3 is TGTGCCAGCAGCCCTGGGAGCTCCTATAATTCACCCCTCCACTTT.

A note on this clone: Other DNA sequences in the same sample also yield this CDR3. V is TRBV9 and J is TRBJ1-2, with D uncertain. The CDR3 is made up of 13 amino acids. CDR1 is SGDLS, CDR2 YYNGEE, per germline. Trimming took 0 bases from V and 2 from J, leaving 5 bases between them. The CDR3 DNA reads TGTGCCAGCAGCGTAGGGACCAACTATGGCTACACCTTC. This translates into CASSVGTNYGYTF.

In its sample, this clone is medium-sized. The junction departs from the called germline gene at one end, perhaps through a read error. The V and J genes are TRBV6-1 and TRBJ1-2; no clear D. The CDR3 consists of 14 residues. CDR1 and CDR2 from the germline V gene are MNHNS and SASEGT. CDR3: CASSEARSLEGRDF. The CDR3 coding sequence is TGTGCCAGCAGTGAAGCACGGTCTCTTGAAGGGAGGGACTTC.